This TCR beta chain was identified in a study of regulatory T cells in long-lasting Graves disease. Study at large: Positivity for TSH receptor antibodies plus over 5 years of antithyroid drugs meant persistent Graves' disease.

Arm-PCR with iRepertoire HTBI primers amplified the CDR3 regions for these TCR beta libraries. MiXCR, run by TCRdb on the multiplex PCR reads, gives a single entry per CDR3 protein. Of a few hundred thousand distinct CDR3 sequences in the sample, about a quarter were seen once. Time point given: persistent/refractory GD, antithyroid drugs over 5 years with positive TRAb. After RNA was extracted from PBMCs, the TCR library was made from it. The CDR3 spans 16 residues. The V segment lost 3 bases and the J segment 4 bases; nucleotides outside the gene matches: 10. This sequence originates from a female donor with Graves disease. The sequenced sample was peripheral blood mononuclear cells (PBMCs), obtained when the disease was refractory, from a patient treated with antithyroid drugs. This sequence joins TRBV12-3 or TRBV12-4 and TRBJ1-2; 8 nucleotides match TRBD1. The CDR3 DNA is TGTGCCAGCAGTTTGTGGGCTGACAGGGGCGGCTATGGCTACACCTTC. The encoded protein is CASSLWADRGGYGYTF.